The clone carrying this T cell receptor beta chain was seen repeatedly, ten times or more. The antigen is not known. Amplified TCR beta CDR3 regions came from RNA transcripts. HTBI primers were employed in a first-round RT-PCR of the TCR CDR3. A single record per CDR3 protein comes from TCRdb applying MiXCR to the multiplex PCR reads. The sample has fewer than 650,000 distinct CDR3 sequences, more than 13% seen once; the top ten hold 6.5% to 9%. This record comes from a study of T cells in Graves' hyperthyroidism and ophthalmopathy. For the study at large: Pretreatment peripheral blood was obtained at initial diagnosis.

Patients with uncontrolled infections, other autoimmune diseases, pregnancy or lactation were excluded. Study-wide results and limits: The majority of expanded thyroid clonotypes above 0.001 also appeared in blood. The model anticipated ophthalmopathy a median around 6 months pre-onset.

The TCR originated in a woman between 18 and 29 years old with Graves' ophthalmopathy. The sequenced material came from blood.

The CDR3 spells CASSFRAVMNTEAFF. The CDR3 nucleotides read TGTGCCAGCTCCTTTAGGGCAGTTATGAACACTGAAGCTTTCTTT. The chain is built from TRBV28 and TRBJ1-1; no definite D call. Trimming pared 8 bases from V and 0 bases from J, leaving 16 bases between. From germline, CDR1 is MDHEN and CDR2 SYDVKM. This CDR3 has 15 residues.